Many counts were recorded for the clone carrying this TCR beta chain. Its antigen is still unknown. This record comes from a study of CD8 T cells in ankylosing spondylitis. Whole-study results and caveats: Apparently characteristic of ankylosing spondylitis blood was a TCR beta motif (roughly eight highly homologous variants).

TCRdb re-derived calls from the 5' RACE reads in MiXCR, one entry per CDR3 protein. Of over 700,000 distinct CDR3 sequences detected, 15% to 20% appear once; the ten largest clones hold over 15%. The CDR3 totals 12 residues. Germline CDR1 SGHVS, CDR2 FNYEAQ. The V end was cut by 5 bases, the J end by 5 bases, with 9 bases between. The sample consisted of blood, either unsorted or a sorted T cell fraction (not recorded which). This TCR was recovered from a male donor with ankylosing spondylitis. The rearrangement links TRBV7-6 to TRBJ2-5, with a tentative D call TRBD1 (6 bases). The DNA for the CDR3 is TGTGCCAGCAGCGCTACAGGGGAGACCCAGTACTTC. As protein: CASSATGETQYF.